This passage covers 16 T cell receptor beta chains from one sample sequenced in a study of T cells in Graves' hyperthyroidism and ophthalmopathy. RNA transcripts provided the source from which TCR beta CDR3 regions were amplified. The HTBI primer set served for first-round RT-PCR of the TCR CDR3. Each CDR3 protein is one row after TCRdb ran MiXCR on the multiplex PCR reads. The sample records approximately 610,000 distinct CDR3 sequences, about a sixth being singletons. The sample comprised blood. Source of these receptors: a young woman with Graves' hyperthyroidism.

This clonotype was counted once. The rearrangement links TRBV7-6 to TRBJ2-3, with D maybe TRBD2 (5 bases). Germline V gene data show CDR1 as SGHVS and CDR2 as FNYEAQ. The CDR3 has 16 residues. V was trimmed by 5 bases and J by 1 base, leaving 16 bases between them. CDR3: CASSPSPAAGTDTQYF. The CDR3 DNA reads as TGTGCCAGCAGCCCCTCCCCGGCAGCGGGCACAGATACGCAGTATTTT. Filled out from reference TRBV7-6 and TRBJ2-3, the complete variable domain reads GAGVSQSPRYKVTKRGQDVALRCDPISGHVSLYWYRQALGQGPEFLTYFNYEAQQDKSGLPNDRFSAERPEGSISTLTIQRTEQRDSAMYRCASSPSPAAGTDTQYFGPGTRLTVL.

The V and J genes are TRBV9 and TRBJ1-5; D perhaps matches TRBD1 (5 bases). The CDR3 runs to 16 residues. Deletions cut 0 bases from V and 2 bases from J, with 12 bases between. The germline CDR1 and CDR2 sequences are SGDLS and YYNGEE. CDR3 nucleotide sequence: TGTGCCAGCAGCGTAGGAGGGGAAGGAGGCAATCAGCCCCAGCATTTT. It codes for CASSVGGEGGNQPQHF.

This clonotype was seen repeatedly, ten times or more. The chain carries TRBV5-6 and TRBJ1-2; no reliable D call. The V gene lost 3 bases and the J gene lost 4 bases, with 16 bases spanning the gap. The CDR3 covers 15 residues. Germline values: CDR1 SGHDT, CDR2 YYEEEE. DNA for the CDR3: TGTGCCAGCAGCTCCTGGGAGAGGAGACTCTATGGCTACACCTTC. It yields the protein CASSSWERRLYGYTF.

This clonotype was seen a handful of times. The genes are TRBV20-1 and TRBJ2-1; 10 bases are shared with TRBD2. The V gene's germline CDR1 is DFQATT and CDR2 SNEGSKA (reference sequence). V lost 5 bases to trimming and J lost 0 bases; unmatched junction nucleotides: 13. The CDR3 extends over 18 amino acids. The CDR3: CSAPGSGLAGASYNEQFF. The CDR3 coding sequence is TGCAGTGCTCCGGGGAGTGGGCTAGCGGGAGCCTCCTACAATGAGCAGTTCTTC.

In the case of this clonotype: This may be a read error: a much more frequent sequence differs by one nucleotide. The chain employs TRBV27 and TRBJ2-7, with D perhaps matching TRBD1 or TRBD2 (6 bases each). The V and J ends lost 0 bases and 7 bases respectively, with 16 bases between them. The CDR3 is 15 amino acids. CDR1 is MNHEY, CDR2 SMNVEV, per germline (reference sequence). The CDR3 DNA sequence: TGTGCCAGCAGTTTATCAGGGGGGAGGAGGGAGGAGCAGTACTTC. Protein product: CASSLSGGRREEQYF.

Ten or more counts support this clonotype. V is TRBV6-1 and J is TRBJ1-2; 12 bases line up with TRBD1. Per germline, CDR1 MNHNS and CDR2 SASEGT. The ends lost 6 bases at V and 8 bases at J; junction bases unmatched: 13. The CDR3 runs to 16 residues. In nucleotides, the CDR3 is TGTGCCAGCAGCGAGAATTTGGGACAGGGGGCGTTCGGCTACACCTTC. Its protein product is CASSENLGQGAFGYTF.

A note on this clonotype: Given a much more abundant clone one base away, this may be a read error. The V call is TRBV7-9, the J call TRBJ2-5; TRBD1 matches at 10 bases. The CDR3 is 15 amino acids. Germline V gene sequence: CDR1 SEHNR, CDR2 FQNEAQ (reference sequence). CDR3 in amino acids: CASSAPGQGMETLYF. The CDR3 nucleotides are TGTGCCAGCAGCGCCCCGGGACAGGGGATGGAGACCCTGTACTTC.

The genes are TRBV12-5 and TRBJ2-1; D not resolved. The CDR3 is made up of 12 amino acids. Trimming took off 2 bases at V and 4 bases at J, with 3 bases between the two ends. The germline CDR1 and CDR2 sequences are LGHNT and FRNRAP. Here the CDR3 reads CASGLLYNEQFF. CDR3 nucleotide sequence: TGTGCTAGTGGTTTGTTATACAATGAGCAGTTCTTC. The full variable domain, rest sourced from reference TRBV12-5 and TRBJ2-1, is DARVTQTPRHKVTEMGQEVTMRCQPILGHNTVFWYRQTMMQGLELLAYFRNRAPLDDSGMPKDRFSAEMPDATLATLKIQPSEPRDSAVYFCASGLLYNEQFFGPGTRLTVL.

A few counts support this clonotype. The rearrangement uses TRBV19 and TRBJ2-7; D is ambiguous. Per the germline V gene, CDR1 is LNHDA and CDR2 is SQIVND (reference sequence). V was shortened by 0 bases and J by 9 bases, with 12 bases between the two germline ends. This CDR3 region has 13 residues. The CDR3 protein is CASSIDGTTGQYF. The CDR3 nucleotides are TGTGCCAGTAGTATAGATGGCACGACGGGGCAGTACTTC.

The chain joins TRBV29-1 to TRBJ1-1, with TRBD1 identical over 7 bases. CDR3 length: 15 residues. Germline CDR1 and CDR2: SQVTM and ANQGSEA. V shed 2 bases and J 4 bases; nucleotides not matched to a gene: 10. The CDR3 nucleotides are TGCAGCGTTGAAAACCCGACAGGGATCGGCACTGAAGCTTTCTTT. Translated: CSVENPTGIGTEAFF.

The chain has TRBV27 and TRBJ1-5; TRBD1 is a possible D gene (6 bases). Germline CDR1 MNHEY, CDR2 SMNVEV (reference sequence). The CDR3 has 14 amino acids. The ends were cut back, 5 bases at V and 6 bases at J, with 14 bases in the middle. The CDR3 protein is CASSPQGRSQPQHF. The CDR3 DNA sequence: TGTGCCAGCAGTCCTCAGGGGAGAAGTCAGCCCCAGCATTTT.

In this sample, this clonotype turned up many times. The V and J genes are TRBV2 and TRBJ2-3, with D hard to call. Germline CDR1 is SNHLY and CDR2 is FYNNEI. The CDR3 consists of 15 residues. Trimming took 5 bases from V and 4 from J, leaving 16 bases between them. The CDR3 DNA is TGTGCCAGCAGTTACCAGCGAGGAGTTCCAGATACGCAGTATTTT. Amino acid sequence: CASSYQRGVPDTQYF.

Only a few counts were recorded for this clonotype. This chain links TRBV25-1 with TRBJ2-6; 9 bases agree with TRBD1. The germline V gene encodes CDR1 MGHDK and CDR2 SYGVNS. The CDR3 runs to 16 residues. The junction had 8 bases not matched to a gene; V was cut back by 8 bases and J by 3 bases. This chain's CDR3 is CASQGTGHVGANVLTF. CDR3 nucleotide sequence: TGTGCCAGCCAAGGGACAGGGCATGTTGGGGCCAACGTCCTGACTTTC.

This clonotype has a count of ten or more. The V and J genes are TRBV3-1 and TRBJ2-1; D is uncertain. This CDR3 spans 14 amino acids. Trimming cost V 1 base and J 4 bases, with 8 bases left between them. The germline gives CDR1 LGHDT, CDR2 YNNKEL (reference sequence). CDR3: CASSQVPGYNEQFF. The CDR3 coding sequence is TGTGCCAGCAGCCAAGTCCCCGGTTACAATGAGCAGTTCTTC.

This clonotype was counted many times. The chain links TRBV28 to TRBJ2-7; D unclear. Germline values: CDR1 MDHEN, CDR2 SYDVKM. The CDR3 spans 12 residues. Trimming shortened V by 5 bases and J by 4 bases, and 9 bases separated the two germline ends. The CDR3 loop is CASSTTLYEQYF. CDR3 bases: TGTGCCAGCAGTACGACACTTTACGAGCAGTACTTC.

This clonotype was observed many times. This rearrangement joins TRBV12-3 or TRBV12-4 to TRBJ2-7; D not resolved. This CDR3 has 10 amino acids. V gave up 8 bases and J gave up 6 bases, with 8 bases separating them. CDR3 nucleotides: TGTGCCAGCGGAACCTCCGAGCAGTACTTC. It yields the protein CASGTSEQYF.